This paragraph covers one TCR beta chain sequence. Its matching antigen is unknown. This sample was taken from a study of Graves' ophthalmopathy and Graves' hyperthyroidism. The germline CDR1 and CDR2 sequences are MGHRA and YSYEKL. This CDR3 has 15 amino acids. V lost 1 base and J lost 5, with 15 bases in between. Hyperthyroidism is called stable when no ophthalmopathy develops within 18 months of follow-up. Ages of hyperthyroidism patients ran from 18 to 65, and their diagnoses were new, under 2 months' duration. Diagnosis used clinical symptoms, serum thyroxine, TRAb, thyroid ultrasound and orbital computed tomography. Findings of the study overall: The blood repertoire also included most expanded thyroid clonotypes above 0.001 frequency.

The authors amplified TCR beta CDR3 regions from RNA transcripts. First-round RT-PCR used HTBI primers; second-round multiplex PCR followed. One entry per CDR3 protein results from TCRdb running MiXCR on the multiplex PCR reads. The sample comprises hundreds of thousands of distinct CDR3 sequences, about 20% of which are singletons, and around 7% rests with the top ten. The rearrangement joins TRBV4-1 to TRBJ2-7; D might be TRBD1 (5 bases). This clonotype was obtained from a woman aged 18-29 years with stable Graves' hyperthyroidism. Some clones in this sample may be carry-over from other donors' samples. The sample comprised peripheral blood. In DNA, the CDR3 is TGCGCCAGCAGCCAAGCTCCGGACACCGCGGACGAGCAGTACTTC. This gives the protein CASSQAPDTADEQYF.